This T cell receptor (beta chain) was sequenced in a study of blood T cell repertoires in COVID-19. V gave up 7 bases and J gave up 7 bases, with 17 bases separating them. Germline loops: CDR1 MDHEN, CDR2 SYDVKM. The CDR3 is made up of 15 amino acids. The table came from immunoSEQ multiplex PCR; TCRdb's copy has only in-frame clones and leaves some out. Among about 150,000 clones listed, approximately 91% were seen once. V is TRBV28 and J is TRBJ1-6; D unresolved. The material sequenced was peripheral blood. The origin of this receptor is a man aged 45 to 65 with acute or convalescent COVID-19. CDR3 DNA sequence: TGTGCCAGCACCGGCGTAAGCTCGGGAAATTCACCCCTCCACTTT. As protein: CASTGVSSGNSPLHF. Full variable domain (remainder filled in from reference TRBV28 and TRBJ1-6): DVKVTQSSRYLVKRTGEKVFLECVQDMDHENMFWYRQDPGLGLRLIYFSYDVKMKEKGDIPEGYSVSREKKERFSLILESASTNQTSMYLCASTGVSSGNSPLHFGNGTRLTVT.